This T cell receptor beta chain was observed in a study of cytomegalovirus exposure and HLA in healthy donors. CDR3 length: 11 amino acids. Germline CDR1 SEHNR, CDR2 FQNEAQ (reference sequence). PCR was performed using 60 Vbeta and 13 Jbeta primers. As processed by the authors: Unique TCR beta chains numbered about 72 million in a later analysis, with roughly 11 million shared. Generated by immunoSEQ multiplex PCR, the TCRdb table keeps only in-frame clones and is missing some. The V and J calls and clone size were taken over from that table, and D and trimming were inferred from the DNA. The repertoire holds roughly 130,000 clones, with 65% to 90% as singletons.

The rearrangement uses TRBV7-9 and TRBJ2-5; no definite D call. The better agreement between TRBJ2-7 and the DNA end casts doubt on the J call. The sequence was collected from a woman aged 18-29 years in good health and CMV-seropositive. The specimen was PBMCs. The CDR3 coding sequence is TGTGCCAGCAGCTTATCCTACGAGCAGTACTTC. Its translation is CASSLSYEQYF.